This T cell receptor (beta chain) was profiled in a study of CD8 T cells in ankylosing spondylitis. Whole-study results and caveats: Seemingly distinctive of ankylosing spondylitis blood was a TCR beta motif formed by eight highly homologous variants. Disease-associated clones were reportedly significantly overrepresented in matched ankylosing spondylitis synovial fluid.

V trimming: 6 bases; J trimming: 2 bases; junction bases outside the gene matches: 6. The CDR3 runs 14 residues. Germline CDR1 reads SGHVS; CDR2 reads FNYEAQ. The TCR beta libraries were generated through quantitative 5'-RACE incorporating molecular barcodes. MiXCR, run by TCRdb on the 5' RACE reads, gives a single entry per CDR3 protein. This sample yields a few hundred thousand distinct CDR3 sequences, of which roughly 10% are seen a single time; less than 8% belongs to the top ten. This clonotype came up a few times. Its antigen is still unknown. This chain links TRBV7-6 with TRBJ2-7, with 8 bases identical to TRBD1. This TCR came from a male donor with ankylosing spondylitis or in good health (not recorded which). Sequencing was performed on blood, either unsorted or a sorted T cell fraction (not recorded which). CDR3 in amino acids: CASSRDRGTYEQYF. The CDR3 nucleotides are TGTGCCAGCAGTCGCGACAGGGGTACCTACGAGCAGTACTTC.